The entry that follows covers one T cell receptor (beta chain) sequence. Produced via immunoSEQ multiplex PCR; TCRdb's table is partial and in-frame only. The sample holds around 150,000 clones, more than 90% seen once. The data originate from a study of T cell responses to AZD1222 COVID-19 vaccine. This CDR3 is built from 15 residues. Per the germline V gene, CDR1 is SGDLS and CDR2 is YYNGEE. The V and J ends lost 0 bases and 4 bases, in that order; junction bases with no gene match: 4. The chain combines TRBV9 with TRBJ1-3, with 7 bases matching TRBD1. The sequences come from peripheral blood, collected 28 days after the second AZD1222 dose. The clonotype originates from an adult who received the AZD1222 COVID-19 vaccine. The CDR3 nucleotides are TGTGCCAGCAGCGTAGAAGGGGGCGGAGGAAACACCATATATTTT. Protein product: CASSVEGGGGNTIYF.